Below are 3 T cell receptor beta chains sequenced from a single sample in a study of T cell responses to AZD1222 COVID-19 vaccine. TCRdb's copy holds only in-frame clones and misses some; the assay was immunoSEQ multiplex PCR. This sample has some 66,000 clones, with about 89% found just once. The sample here was peripheral blood, taken 28 days after the second AZD1222 dose. All receptors come from an adult who received the AZD1222 COVID-19 vaccine.

J is TRBJ1-5 and V is TRBV5-5; D ambiguous. The CDR3 length is 15 residues. CDR1 is SGHKS and CDR2 is YYEKEE in the germline V gene (reference sequence). With 0 bases removed from V and 5 bases from J, the gap between germline ends came to 12 bases. This chain's CDR3 is CASSLGPPRDQPQHF. CDR3 in DNA: TGTGCCAGCAGCTTGGGCCCACCAAGGGATCAGCCCCAGCATTTT. Full variable domain (remainder filled in from reference TRBV5-5 and TRBJ1-5): DAGVTQSPTHLIKTRGQQVTLRCSPISGHKSVSWYQQVLGQGPQFIFQYYEKEERGRGNFPDRFSARQFPNYSSELNVNALLLGDSALYLCASSLGPPRDQPQHFGDGTRLSIL.

The rearrangement uses TRBV7-9 and TRBJ1-2; the match to TRBD1 covers 9 bases. CDR1 SEHNR and CDR2 FQNEAQ come from the germline V gene (reference sequence). The length of the CDR3 is 14 residues. The ends lost 7 bases at V and 5 bases at J; junction bases unmatched: 8. The CDR3 loop is CASNTGQGRYGYTF. The CDR3, as DNA: TGTGCCAGCAACACAGGACAGGGGAGGTATGGCTACACCTTC.

The chain employs TRBV7-2 and TRBJ1-2, with unresolved D. Trimming left V 5 bases short and J 4 bases short, with 23 bases between. Germline V gene sequence: CDR1 SGHTA, CDR2 FQGNSA. CDR3 length: 17 amino acids. This CDR3 is CASSPRAGPTLIYGYTF. In DNA form, the CDR3 reads TGTGCCAGCAGCCCTCGCGCAGGACCGACCCTGATCTATGGCTACACCTTC.